Shown below are 3 T cell receptor beta chains from a single sample sequenced in a study of T-cell memory formation after mild COVID-19. One entry per CDR3 protein results from TCRdb running MiXCR on the 5' RACE reads. The sample yields 150,000 to 200,000 distinct CDR3 sequences, roughly 18% seen once. Sequenced sample: PBMCs or a T cell subset sorted from them (not recorded which). Receptors were obtained from a man between 18 and 35 years old who had mild COVID-19 (a few samples of this study predate the infection). Cell type and time point are not known.

This clonotype has only a few counts. This chain links TRBV5-1 with TRBJ1-2; 10 nucleotides line up with TRBD1. This CDR3 spans 12 amino acids. Trimming cost V 3 bases and J 12 bases; bases outside gene matches: 5. Germline loops: CDR1 SGHRS, CDR2 YFSETQ. CDR3 sequence reads: CASSWGTGEHTF. CDR3 bases: TGCGCCAGCAGCTGGGGGACAGGGGAGCACACCTTC.

The chain uses TRBV30 and TRBJ2-2; no clear D. Germline V lookup: CDR1 GTSNPN, CDR2 SVGIG (reference sequence). With 5 bases removed from V and 6 bases from J, the gap between germline ends came to 7 bases. This CDR3 comprises 11 residues. The CDR3 bases are TGTGCCTGGGGTAGAGCCGGGGAGCTGTTTTTT. Its protein product is CAWGRAGELFF.

This clonotype occurred a few times. V gene TRBV28 combines with J gene TRBJ1-5; D is perhaps TRBD1 (6 bases). Deletions cut 6 bases from V and 0 bases from J, with 18 bases between. CDR1 and CDR2 (germline): MDHEN, SYDVKM. This CDR3 is built from 17 residues. CDR3 residues: CASRSGHSGVSNQPQHF. DNA of the CDR3: TGTGCCAGCAGGTCAGGCCATTCAGGGGTTAGCAATCAGCCCCAGCATTTT.